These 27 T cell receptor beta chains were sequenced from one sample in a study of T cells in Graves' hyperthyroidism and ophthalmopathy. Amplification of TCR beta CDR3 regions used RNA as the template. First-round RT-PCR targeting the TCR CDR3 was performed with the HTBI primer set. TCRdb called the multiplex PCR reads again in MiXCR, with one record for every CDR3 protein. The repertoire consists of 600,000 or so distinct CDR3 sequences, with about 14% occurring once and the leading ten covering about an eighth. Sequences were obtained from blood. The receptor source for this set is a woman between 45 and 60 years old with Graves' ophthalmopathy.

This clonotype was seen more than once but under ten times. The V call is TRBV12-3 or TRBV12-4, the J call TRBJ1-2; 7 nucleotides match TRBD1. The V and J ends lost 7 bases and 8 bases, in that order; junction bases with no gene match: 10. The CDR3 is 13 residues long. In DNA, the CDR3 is TGTGCCAGCACCCCGACAGGGTCTCGGGGCTACACCTTC. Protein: CASTPTGSRGYTF.

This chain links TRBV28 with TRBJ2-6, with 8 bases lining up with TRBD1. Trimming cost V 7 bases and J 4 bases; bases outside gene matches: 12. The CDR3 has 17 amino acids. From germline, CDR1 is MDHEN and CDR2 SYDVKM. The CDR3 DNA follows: TGTGCCAGCACTGGGGCCAGGGGGCTCTCAGGGGCCAACGTCCTGACTTTC. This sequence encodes CASTGARGLSGANVLTF.

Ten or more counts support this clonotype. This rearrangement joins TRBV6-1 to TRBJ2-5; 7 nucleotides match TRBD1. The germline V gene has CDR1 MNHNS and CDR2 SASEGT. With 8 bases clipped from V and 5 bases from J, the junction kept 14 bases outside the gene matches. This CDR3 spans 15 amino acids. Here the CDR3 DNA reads TGTGCCAGCTCCCCCCCCCGAGGGGGCGGCGAGACCCAGTACTTC. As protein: CASSPPRGGGETQYF.

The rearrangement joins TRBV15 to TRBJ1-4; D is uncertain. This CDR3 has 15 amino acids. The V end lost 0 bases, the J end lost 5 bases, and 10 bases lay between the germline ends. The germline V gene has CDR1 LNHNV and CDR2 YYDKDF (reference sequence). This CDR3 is CATSRDRQPNEKLFF. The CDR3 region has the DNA TGTGCCACCAGCAGAGATCGTCAGCCCAATGAAAAACTGTTTTTT.

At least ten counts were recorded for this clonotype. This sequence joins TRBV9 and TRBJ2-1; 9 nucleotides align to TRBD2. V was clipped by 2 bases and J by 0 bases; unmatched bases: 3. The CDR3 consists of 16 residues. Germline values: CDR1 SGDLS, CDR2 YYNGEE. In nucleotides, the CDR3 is TGTGCCAGCAGCGTCCAAGCGGGAGGCTCCTACAATGAGCAGTTCTTC. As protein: CASSVQAGGSYNEQFF.

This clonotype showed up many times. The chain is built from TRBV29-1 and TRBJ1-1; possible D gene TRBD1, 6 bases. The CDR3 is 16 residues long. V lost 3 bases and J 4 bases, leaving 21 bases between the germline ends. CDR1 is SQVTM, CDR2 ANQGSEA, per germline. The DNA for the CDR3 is TGCAGCGTTGAGCCCCTGGCAGGGGCAATGTTCACTGAAGCTTTCTTT. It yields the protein CSVEPLAGAMFTEAFF.

CDR3 coding DNA: TGCAGTGGACGTGCCGGGGGCCCCAATCAGCCCCAGCATTTT. Translated: CSGRAGGPNQPQHF. The J gene is TRBJ1-5, the V gene TRBV20-1, with D possibly matching TRBD1 (6 bases). The V end lost 7 bases, the J end lost 3 bases, and 16 bases lay between the germline ends. The CDR3 totals 14 residues. Germline-derived CDR1 and CDR2 are DFQATT and SNEGSKA (reference sequence).

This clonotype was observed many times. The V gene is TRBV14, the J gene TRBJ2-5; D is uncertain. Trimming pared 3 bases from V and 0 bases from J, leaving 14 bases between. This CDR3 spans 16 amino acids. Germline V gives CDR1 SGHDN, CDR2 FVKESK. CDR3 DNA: TGTGCCAGCAGCCAGTTCGACGGAAGGTACCAAGAGACCCAGTACTTC. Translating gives CASSQFDGRYQETQYF.

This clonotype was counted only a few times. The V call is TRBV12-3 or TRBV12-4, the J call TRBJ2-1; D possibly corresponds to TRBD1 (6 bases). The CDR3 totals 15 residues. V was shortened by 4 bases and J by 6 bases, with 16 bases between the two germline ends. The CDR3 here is CASSSQGVIGNEQFF. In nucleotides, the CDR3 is TGTGCCAGCAGTTCACAGGGAGTTATTGGCAATGAGCAGTTCTTC.

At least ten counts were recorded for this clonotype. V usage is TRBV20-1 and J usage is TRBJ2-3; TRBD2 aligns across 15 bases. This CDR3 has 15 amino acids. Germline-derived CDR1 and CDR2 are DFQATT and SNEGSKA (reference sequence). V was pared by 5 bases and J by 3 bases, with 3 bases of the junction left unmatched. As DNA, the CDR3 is TGCAGTGCTCAGGGACTAGCGGGAGGTACAGATACGCAGTATTTT. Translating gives CSAQGLAGGTDTQYF.

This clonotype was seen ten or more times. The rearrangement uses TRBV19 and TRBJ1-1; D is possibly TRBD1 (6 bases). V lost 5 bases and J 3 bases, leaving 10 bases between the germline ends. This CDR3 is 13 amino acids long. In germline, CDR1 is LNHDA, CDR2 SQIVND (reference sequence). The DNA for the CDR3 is TGTGCCAGTAGTTGGAAGGGGGACACTGAAGCTTTCTTT. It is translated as CASSWKGDTEAFF. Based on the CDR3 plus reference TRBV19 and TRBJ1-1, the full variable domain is DGGITQSPKYLFRKEGQNVTLSCEQNLNHDAMYWYRQDPGQGLRLIYYSQIVNDFQKGDIAEGYSVSREKKESFPLTVTSAQKNPTAFYLCASSWKGDTEAFFGQGTRLTVV.

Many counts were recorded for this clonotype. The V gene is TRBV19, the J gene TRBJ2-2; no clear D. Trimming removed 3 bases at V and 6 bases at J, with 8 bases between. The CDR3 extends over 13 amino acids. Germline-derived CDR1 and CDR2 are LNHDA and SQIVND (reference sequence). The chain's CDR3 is CASSIGWSGELFF. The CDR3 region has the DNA TGTGCCAGTAGTATTGGGTGGTCCGGGGAGCTGTTTTTT.

The CDR3 coding sequence is TGCGCCAGCAGCACCGGACTAGCGGGCCCCGACCACGAGCAGTACTTC. Translated: CASSTGLAGPDHEQYF. This chain connects TRBV5-1 to TRBJ2-7; 11 bases fit TRBD2. Germline loops: CDR1 SGHRS, CDR2 YFSETQ. This CDR3 has 16 residues. Germline trimming cut 4 bases from V and 5 bases from J; bases unmatched to any gene: 11.

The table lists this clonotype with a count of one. The CDR3 reads CSAPSGELSSGANVLTF. CDR3 in DNA: TGCAGTGCTCCGAGCGGGGAACTCTCCTCTGGGGCCAACGTCCTGACTTTC. This sequence joins TRBV20-1 and TRBJ2-6, with 7 bases that match TRBD2. Germline CDR1 and CDR2: DFQATT and SNEGSKA (reference sequence). CDR3 length equals 17 residues. V dropped 5 bases and J dropped 0; count of bases not matched to a gene: 10.

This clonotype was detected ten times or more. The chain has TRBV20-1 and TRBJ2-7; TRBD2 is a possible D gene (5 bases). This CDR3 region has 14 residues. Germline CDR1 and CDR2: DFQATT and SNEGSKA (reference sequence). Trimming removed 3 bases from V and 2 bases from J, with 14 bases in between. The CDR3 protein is CSARWEQAPYEQYF. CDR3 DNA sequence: TGCAGTGCTAGGTGGGAGCAGGCCCCCTACGAGCAGTACTTC.

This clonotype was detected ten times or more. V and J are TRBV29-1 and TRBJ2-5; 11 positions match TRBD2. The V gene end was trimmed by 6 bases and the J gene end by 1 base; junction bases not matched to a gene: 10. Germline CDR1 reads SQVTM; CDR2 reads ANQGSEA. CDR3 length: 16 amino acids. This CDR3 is CSVLYSGTSGQETQYF. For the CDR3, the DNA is TGCAGCGTCCTTTATTCCGGGACTAGCGGCCAAGAGACCCAGTACTTC. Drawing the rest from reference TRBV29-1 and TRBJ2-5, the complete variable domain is SAVISQKPSRDICQRGTSLTIQCQVDSQVTMMFWYRQQPGQSLTLIATANQGSEATYESGFVIDKFPISRPNLTFSTLTVSNMSPEDSSIYLCSVLYSGTSGQETQYFGPGTRLLVL.

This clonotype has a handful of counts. CDR3 bases: TGCGCCAGCAGCCAAGTATGGCCTGAGCAGTTCTTC. Translated, it gives CASSQVWPEQFF. The rearrangement uses TRBV4-1 and TRBJ2-1, with unresolved D. Trimming took off 1 base at V and 9 bases at J, with 7 bases between the two ends. This CDR3 has 12 amino acids. Germline loops: CDR1 MGHRA, CDR2 YSYEKL.

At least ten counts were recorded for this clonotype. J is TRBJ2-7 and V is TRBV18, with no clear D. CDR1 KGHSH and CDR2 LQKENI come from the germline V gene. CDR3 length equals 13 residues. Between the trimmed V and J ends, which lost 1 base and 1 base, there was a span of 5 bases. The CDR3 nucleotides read TGTGCCAGCTCACCACAGGGTTCCTACGAGCAGTACTTC. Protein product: CASSPQGSYEQYF. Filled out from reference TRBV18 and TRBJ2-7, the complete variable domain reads NAGVMQNPRHLVRRRGQEARLRCSPMKGHSHVYWYRQLPEEGLKFMVYLQKENIIDESGMPKERFSAEFPKEGPSILRIQQVVRGDSAAYFCASSPQGSYEQYFGPGTRLTVT.

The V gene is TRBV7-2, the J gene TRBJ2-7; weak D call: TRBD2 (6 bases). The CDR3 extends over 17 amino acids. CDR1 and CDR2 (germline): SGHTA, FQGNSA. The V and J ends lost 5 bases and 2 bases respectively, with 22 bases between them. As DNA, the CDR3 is TGTGCCAGCAGCGTTACTAGGGGACTCTTTAGTCCCTACGAGCAGTACTTC. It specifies CASSVTRGLFSPYEQYF.

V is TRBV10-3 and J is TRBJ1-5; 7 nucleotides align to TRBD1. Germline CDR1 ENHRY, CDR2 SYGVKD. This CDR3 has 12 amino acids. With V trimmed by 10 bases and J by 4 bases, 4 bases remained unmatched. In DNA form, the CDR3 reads TGTGCCACCCAGACAGGGAATCAGCCCCAGCATTTT. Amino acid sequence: CATQTGNQPQHF.

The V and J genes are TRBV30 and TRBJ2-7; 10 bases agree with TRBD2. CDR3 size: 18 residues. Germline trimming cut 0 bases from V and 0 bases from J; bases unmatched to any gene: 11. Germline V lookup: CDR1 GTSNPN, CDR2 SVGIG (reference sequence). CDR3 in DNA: TGTGCCTGGAGTGTATGGGTAGCGGGAGGTATTAGCTCCTACGAGCAGTACTTC. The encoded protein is CAWSVWVAGGISSYEQYF.

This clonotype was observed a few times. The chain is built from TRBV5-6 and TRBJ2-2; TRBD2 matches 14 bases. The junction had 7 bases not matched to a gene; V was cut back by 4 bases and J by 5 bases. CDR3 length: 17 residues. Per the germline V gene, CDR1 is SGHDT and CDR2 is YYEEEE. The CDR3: CASSARTSGRYTGELFF. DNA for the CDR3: TGTGCCAGCAGCGCTCGGACTAGCGGGAGGTATACCGGGGAGCTGTTTTTT.

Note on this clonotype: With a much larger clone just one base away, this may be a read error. The CDR3 protein is CASSAVGRGADTQYF. In nucleotides, the CDR3 is TGTGCCAGCAGCGCAGTCGGGAGAGGCGCAGATACGCAGTATTTT. This chain connects TRBV9 to TRBJ2-3; D perhaps matches TRBD2 (6 bases). The CDR3 loop spans 15 amino acids. Germline CDR1 and CDR2: SGDLS and YYNGEE. Trimming took 3 bases from V and 4 from J, leaving 15 bases between them.

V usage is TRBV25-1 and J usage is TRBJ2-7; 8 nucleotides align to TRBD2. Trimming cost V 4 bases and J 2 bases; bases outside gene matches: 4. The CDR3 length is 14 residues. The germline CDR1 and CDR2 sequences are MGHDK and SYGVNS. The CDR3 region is CASSVGLGAYEQYF. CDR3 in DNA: TGTGCCAGCAGTGTGGGACTAGGGGCCTACGAGCAGTACTTC.

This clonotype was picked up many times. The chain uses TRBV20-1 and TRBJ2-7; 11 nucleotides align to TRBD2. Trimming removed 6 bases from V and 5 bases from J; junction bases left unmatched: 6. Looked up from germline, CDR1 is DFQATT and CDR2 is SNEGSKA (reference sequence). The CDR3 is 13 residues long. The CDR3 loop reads CSASTSGTNEQYF. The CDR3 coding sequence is TGCAGTGCATCGACTAGCGGGACTAACGAGCAGTACTTC.

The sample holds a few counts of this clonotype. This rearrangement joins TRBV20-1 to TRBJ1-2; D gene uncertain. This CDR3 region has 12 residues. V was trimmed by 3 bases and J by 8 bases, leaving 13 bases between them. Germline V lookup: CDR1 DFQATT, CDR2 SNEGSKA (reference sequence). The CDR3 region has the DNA TGCAGTGCTAGTCACGTGGCCGAAGGCTACACCTTC. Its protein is CSASHVAEGYTF.

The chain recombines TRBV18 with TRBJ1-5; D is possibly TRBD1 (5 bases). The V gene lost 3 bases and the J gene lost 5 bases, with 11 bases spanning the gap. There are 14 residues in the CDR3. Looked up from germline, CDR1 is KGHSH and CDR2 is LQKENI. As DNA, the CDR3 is TGTGCCAGCTCACCCGGGACTCTTCATCAGCCCCAGCATTTT. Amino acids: CASSPGTLHQPQHF. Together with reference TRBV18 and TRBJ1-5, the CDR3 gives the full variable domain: NAGVMQNPRHLVRRRGQEARLRCSPMKGHSHVYWYRQLPEEGLKFMVYLQKENIIDESGMPKERFSAEFPKEGPSILRIQQVVRGDSAAYFCASSPGTLHQPQHFGDGTRLSIL.